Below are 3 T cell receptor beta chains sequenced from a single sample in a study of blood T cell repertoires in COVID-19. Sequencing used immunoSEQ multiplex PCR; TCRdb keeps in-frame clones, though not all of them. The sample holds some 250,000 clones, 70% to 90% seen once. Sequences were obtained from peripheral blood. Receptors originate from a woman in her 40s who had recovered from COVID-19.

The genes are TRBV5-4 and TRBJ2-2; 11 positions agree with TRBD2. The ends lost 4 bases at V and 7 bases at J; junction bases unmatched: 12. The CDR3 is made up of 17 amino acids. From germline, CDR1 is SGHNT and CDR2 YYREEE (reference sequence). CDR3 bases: TGTGCCAGCAGCCCTCAAACTAGCGGGAGCGTCGGCGGGGAGCTGTTTTTT. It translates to CASSPQTSGSVGGELFF.

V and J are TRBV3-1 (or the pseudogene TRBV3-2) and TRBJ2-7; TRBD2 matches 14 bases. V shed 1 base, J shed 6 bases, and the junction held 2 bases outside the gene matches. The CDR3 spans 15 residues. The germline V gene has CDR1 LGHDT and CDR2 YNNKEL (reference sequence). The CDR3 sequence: CASSQAGTSGSEQYF. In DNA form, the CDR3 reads TGTGCCAGCAGCCAAGCCGGGACTAGCGGGAGCGAGCAGTACTTC.

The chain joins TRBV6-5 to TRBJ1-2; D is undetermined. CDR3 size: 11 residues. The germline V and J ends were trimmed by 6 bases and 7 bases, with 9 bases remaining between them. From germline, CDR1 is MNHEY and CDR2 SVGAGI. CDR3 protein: CASRHSGGYTF. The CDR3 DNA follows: TGTGCCAGCAGACACTCGGGTGGCTACACCTTC.